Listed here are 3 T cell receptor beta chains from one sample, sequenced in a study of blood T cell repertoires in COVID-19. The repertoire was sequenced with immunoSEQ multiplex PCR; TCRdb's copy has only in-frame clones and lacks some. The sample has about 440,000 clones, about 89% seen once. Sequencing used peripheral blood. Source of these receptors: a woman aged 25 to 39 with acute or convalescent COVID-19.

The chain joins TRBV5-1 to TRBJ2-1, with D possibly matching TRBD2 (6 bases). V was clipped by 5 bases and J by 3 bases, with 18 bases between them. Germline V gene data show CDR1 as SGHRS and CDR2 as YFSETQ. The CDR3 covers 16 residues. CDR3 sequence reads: CASREGLQWHYNEQFF. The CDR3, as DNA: TGCGCCAGCAGGGAGGGTTTACAGTGGCACTACAATGAGCAGTTCTTC.

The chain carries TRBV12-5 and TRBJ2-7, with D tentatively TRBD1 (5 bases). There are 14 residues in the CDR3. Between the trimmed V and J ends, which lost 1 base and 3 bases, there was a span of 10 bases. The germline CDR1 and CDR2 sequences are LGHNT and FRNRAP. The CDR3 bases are TGTGCTAGTGGTTTGGGACAGCAACACTACGAGCAGTACTTC. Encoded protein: CASGLGQQHYEQYF. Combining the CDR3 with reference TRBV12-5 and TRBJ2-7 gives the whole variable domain DARVTQTPRHKVTEMGQEVTMRCQPILGHNTVFWYRQTMMQGLELLAYFRNRAPLDDSGMPKDRFSAEMPDATLATLKIQPSEPRDSAVYFCASGLGQQHYEQYFGPGTRLTVT.

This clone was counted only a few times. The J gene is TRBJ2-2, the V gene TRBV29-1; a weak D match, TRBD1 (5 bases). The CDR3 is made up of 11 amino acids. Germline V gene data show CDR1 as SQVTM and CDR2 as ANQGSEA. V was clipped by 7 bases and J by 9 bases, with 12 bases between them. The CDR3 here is CSGNQGWELFF. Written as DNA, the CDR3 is TGCAGCGGCAACCAGGGCTGGGAGCTGTTTTTT.